The 23 T cell receptor beta chains presented below share a single source sample, sequenced in a study of Graves' ophthalmopathy and Graves' hyperthyroidism. Amplification of TCR beta CDR3 regions used RNA transcripts. The first-round RT-PCR employed HTBI primers together with the Qiagen OneStep RT-PCR kit. A multiplex PCR was then performed as the second round. TCRdb independently ran MiXCR on the multiplex PCR reads; one entry per CDR3 protein. The sample contains 40,000 to 50,000 distinct CDR3 sequences, 45% to 60% of which appear only once. Material: peripheral blood. The receptors come from an adult man with Graves' ophthalmopathy.

The chain is built from TRBV18 and TRBJ2-3, with D uncertain. Deletions cut 0 bases from V and 0 bases from J, with 10 bases between. This CDR3 spans 16 amino acids. Germline assignment: CDR1 KGHSH and CDR2 LQKENI. The CDR3, as DNA: TGTGCCAGCTCACCACCGGCACAGACTAGCACAGATACGCAGTATTTT. This encodes CASSPPAQTSTDTQYF.

This clonotype has ten or more counts. DNA of the CDR3: TGTGCCAGCATCGGAGCGGGAGACTACAATGAGCAGTTCTTC. Its translation: CASIGAGDYNEQFF. The chain recombines TRBV28 with TRBJ2-1; 8 nucleotides line up with TRBD2. Germline CDR1 is MDHEN and CDR2 is SYDVKM. The junction had 5 bases not matched to a gene; V was cut back by 7 bases and J by 3 bases. The length of the CDR3 is 14 residues.

This clonotype occurred many times. A much more abundant neighbour one base away suggests this may be a read error. The chain carries TRBV2 and TRBJ1-4, with 9 bases lining up with TRBD1. The CDR3 loop spans 14 amino acids. The germline CDR1 and CDR2 sequences are SNHLY and FYNNEI. Trimming at V came to 6 bases and at J to 6 bases, leaving 5 bases not matched to a gene. The CDR3 sequence: CASSAQGADEKLFF. CDR3 in DNA: TGTGCCAGCAGCGCACAGGGGGCTGATGAAAAACTGTTTTTT.

The table lists this clonotype with many counts. The rearrangement links TRBV10-3 to TRBJ2-3; 8 positions match TRBD1. CDR1 is ENHRY and CDR2 is SYGVKD in the germline V gene. CDR3 length: 15 amino acids. The junction had 4 bases not matched to a gene; V was cut back by 3 bases and J by 2 bases. DNA for the CDR3: TGTGCCATCAGTGACTCAGGGGGCCTCACAGATACGCAGTATTTT. Translated: CAISDSGGLTDTQYF.

The chain links TRBV7-9 to TRBJ1-6, with 7 bases that match TRBD1. This CDR3 has 14 residues. Germline V gene lookup returns CDR1 SEHNR and CDR2 FQNEAQ (reference sequence). The J segment lost 9 bases and the V segment lost 8 bases, leaving 10 bases of the junction unmatched. This chain's CDR3 is CASVTGTETSPLHF. The CDR3 bases are TGTGCCAGCGTGACAGGGACAGAAACTTCACCCCTCCACTTT. The full variable domain, its missing parts supplied by reference TRBV7-9 and TRBJ1-6, is DTGVSQNPRHKITKRGQNVTFRCDPISEHNRLYWYRQTLGQGPEFLTYFQNEAQLEKSRLLSDRFSAERPKGSFSTLEIQRTEQGDSAMYLCASVTGTETSPLHFGNGTRLTVT.

A single count supports this clonotype. The chain recombines TRBV9 with TRBJ2-7; 9 bases agree with TRBD2. J was trimmed by 6 bases and V by 2 bases; bases with no gene match: 6. This CDR3 has 14 residues. Looked up from germline, CDR1 is SGDLS and CDR2 is YYNGEE. As DNA, the CDR3 is TGTGCCAGCAGCGTTTGGGGGACTAGCACCGAGCAGTACTTC. Translating it yields CASSVWGTSTEQYF.

Of note for this clonotype: It may be a read error: a sequence one base away is much more abundant. V usage is TRBV28 and J usage is TRBJ1-4; weak D call: TRBD1 (5 bases). The CDR3 contains 13 residues. The germline CDR1 and CDR2 sequences are MDHEN and SYDVKM. The CDR3 region is CTSSWGPNEKLFF. The CDR3 bases are TGTACCAGCAGTTGGGGACCTAATGAAAAACTGTTTTTT.

This clonotype counts as medium-sized. The chain uses TRBV11-2 and TRBJ2-1, with 9 bases fitting TRBD2. Germline values: CDR1 SGHAT, CDR2 FQNNGV. The junction had 10 bases not matched to a gene; V was cut back by 9 bases and J by 10 bases. This CDR3 is 13 amino acids long. CDR3 nucleotides: TGTGCCAGTATGTATAGCGGGGGACCGGAGCAGTTCTTC. Its protein is CASMYSGGPEQFF.

This clonotype came up many times. One end of the junction varies from germline; a read error may be responsible. The chain links TRBV7-7 to TRBJ2-5; the match to TRBD1 covers 9 bases. CDR3 length: 14 amino acids. From germline, CDR1 is SSHAT and CDR2 FNYEAQ (reference sequence). CDR3 sequence reads: CASSSDRGGETQYF. The CDR3 DNA reads as TGTGCTAGCAGCTCGGACAGGGGCGGAGAGACCCAGTACTTC.

This clonotype was picked up many times. The CDR3 here is CASSIGDAGLGTEAFF. The DNA for the CDR3 is TGTGCCAGTAGTATAGGCGACGCAGGTCTTGGCACTGAAGCTTTCTTT. The chain recombines TRBV19 with TRBJ1-1; D gene unclear. Germline loops: CDR1 LNHDA, CDR2 SQIVND (reference sequence). There are 16 residues in the CDR3. Trimming removed 1 base from V and 4 bases from J, with 16 bases in between. Complete variable domain (other parts from reference TRBV19 and TRBJ1-1): DGGITQSPKYLFRKEGQNVTLSCEQNLNHDAMYWYRQDPGQGLRLIYYSQIVNDFQKGDIAEGYSVSREKKESFPLTVTSAQKNPTAFYLCASSIGDAGLGTEAFFGQGTRLTVV.

In its sample, this clonotype was seen a few times. V usage is TRBV15 and J usage is TRBJ2-1, with D perhaps TRBD1 or TRBD2 (5 bases each). CDR3 length: 15 amino acids. V was pared by 0 bases and J by 7 bases, with 13 bases between. CDR1 and CDR2 (germline): LNHNV, YYDKDF (reference sequence). In DNA form, the CDR3 reads TGTGCCACCAGCAGAGATCGAGGGGCAGGGAATGAGCAGTTCTTC. It specifies CATSRDRGAGNEQFF.

Notes on this clonotype: Because the CDR3 is missing its conserved closing phenylalanine or tryptophan, this is likely a read error. V usage is TRBV6-5 and J usage is TRBJ2-7, with D possibly being TRBD1 (6 bases). Looked up from germline, CDR1 is MNHEY and CDR2 is SVGAGI. This CDR3 has 12 amino acids. The V end was cut by 5 bases, the J end by 6 bases, with 11 bases between. CDR3 loop: CASSRTGSEQYC. The CDR3 nucleotides are TGTGCCAGCAGTCGAACAGGGTCCGAGCAGTACTGC.

This clonotype was found once. An end of the junction differs from the germline gene, which may be a read error. The chain links TRBV15 to TRBJ2-1; 15 bases align to TRBD2. The CDR3 is made up of 20 amino acids. CDR1 is LNHNV, CDR2 YYDKDF, per germline (reference sequence). The CDR3 region is CATSSTGTSGRWSSYDDQFF. DNA for the CDR3: TGTGCCACCAGCTCAACCGGGACTAGCGGGAGGTGGAGCTCCTACGATGACCAGTTCTTC.

V gene TRBV7-3 combines with J gene TRBJ1-2; D perhaps matches TRBD1 (6 bases). Germline V CDR1 and CDR2: SGHTA, FQGTGA. The CDR3 contains 13 residues. Trimming left V 2 bases short and J 5 bases short, with 9 bases between. CDR3 sequence (DNA): TGTGCCAGCAGCTTATCCACAGGGTATGGCTACACCTTC. Amino acids: CASSLSTGYGYTF.

About this clonotype: The junction shows a germline mismatch at one end, possibly a read error. The genes are TRBV4-1 and TRBJ1-2; 9 bases are a match to TRBD1. The CDR3 sequence is 16 residues long. Germline lookup yields CDR1 MGHRA and CDR2 YSYEKL. The CDR3 coding sequence is TGCGTCAGCAGCCCGGGACAGGGAAACCTAGGGTGTGGCTACACCTTC. Protein sequence: CVSSPGQGNLGCGYTF.

This clonotype was counted ten times or more. The chain joins TRBV6-1 to TRBJ1-5; D is perhaps TRBD1 (5 bases). CDR3 length: 15 residues. CDR1 is MNHNS, CDR2 SASEGT, per germline. Trimming shortened V by 3 bases and J by 10 bases, and 19 bases separated the two germline ends. The CDR3 nucleotides read TGTGCCAGCAGTGAGTCGGACGGGGGTGCGTTCCCCCAGCATTTT. Translating it yields CASSESDGGAFPQHF.

This clonotype was picked up one time. The genes are TRBV2 and TRBJ1-3, with a possible D match to TRBD1 (5 bases). Germline V lookup: CDR1 SNHLY, CDR2 FYNNEI. This CDR3 contains 14 residues. The V gene lost 6 bases and the J gene lost 4 bases, with 13 bases spanning the gap. In DNA, the CDR3 is TGTGCCAGCAGAGCCGGGGGGGGAGGAAACACCATATATTTT. This sequence encodes CASRAGGGGNTIYF.

The chain carries TRBV9 and TRBJ2-2; maybe TRBD1 (5 bases). The CDR3 contains 15 residues. The ends were cut back, 4 bases at V and 10 bases at J, with 20 bases in the middle. CDR1 and CDR2 from the germline V gene are SGDLS and YYNGEE. CDR3 in amino acids: CASSTTSARVEELFF. In nucleotides, the CDR3 is TGTGCCAGCAGCACCACATCCGCCAGGGTCGAGGAGCTGTTTTTT.

This clonotype was detected many times. The V and J genes are TRBV6-2 or TRBV6-3 and TRBJ2-7, with 9 bases lining up with TRBD2. The V gene's germline CDR1 is MNHEY and CDR2 SVGEGT. V dropped 2 bases and J dropped 5; count of bases not matched to a gene: 7. The length of the CDR3 is 15 residues. The CDR3 protein is CASSYGREGPNEQYF. The CDR3 DNA sequence: TGTGCCAGCAGTTACGGGCGGGAGGGCCCCAACGAGCAGTACTTC.

This rearrangement joins TRBV2 to TRBJ1-4; perhaps TRBD1 as D (6 bases). In germline, CDR1 is SNHLY, CDR2 FYNNEI. V was cut by 5 bases and J by 7 bases, with 14 bases left in between. This CDR3 is built from 14 residues. The CDR3 DNA reads as TGTGCCAGCAGTTTCAGGGGAGTGGGTGAAAAACTGTTTTTT. Its translation: CASSFRGVGEKLFF. Supplemented by reference TRBV2 and TRBJ1-4, the full variable domain reads EPEVTQTPSHQVTQMGQEVILRCVPISNHLYFYWYRQILGQKVEFLVSFYNNEISEKSEIFDDQFSVERPDGSNFTLKIRSTKLEDSAMYFCASSFRGVGEKLFFGSGTQLSVL.

The chain is built from TRBV7-2 and TRBJ2-4; possible D gene TRBD2, 6 bases. The CDR3 contains 16 residues. V lost 5 bases, J lost 5 bases, and 19 bases lay in between. The germline CDR1 and CDR2 sequences are SGHTA and FQGNSA. CDR3: CASSRGGAGGQNIQYF. In DNA form, the CDR3 reads TGTGCCAGCAGCCGCGGAGGGGCCGGGGGTCAAAACATTCAGTACTTC.

CDR3 bases: TGTGCCAGCAGCTTTTTAACAGGGGGCAACGAGCAGTACTTC. This encodes CASSFLTGGNEQYF. The chain joins TRBV7-2 to TRBJ2-7, with TRBD1 matching over 9 bases. Unmatched junction bases numbered 5, after V lost 3 bases and J lost 5 bases. The CDR3 loop spans 14 amino acids. The germline gives CDR1 SGHTA, CDR2 FQGNSA.

The chain uses TRBV2 and TRBJ2-7; D perhaps matches TRBD2 (7 bases). This CDR3 is 11 amino acids long. Deletions cut 8 bases from V and 7 bases from J, with 12 bases between. Germline CDR1 is SNHLY and CDR2 is FYNNEI. DNA of the CDR3: TGTGCCAGCGGGGGGGCCGGAGAGCAGTACGTC. This codes for CASGGAGEQYV.